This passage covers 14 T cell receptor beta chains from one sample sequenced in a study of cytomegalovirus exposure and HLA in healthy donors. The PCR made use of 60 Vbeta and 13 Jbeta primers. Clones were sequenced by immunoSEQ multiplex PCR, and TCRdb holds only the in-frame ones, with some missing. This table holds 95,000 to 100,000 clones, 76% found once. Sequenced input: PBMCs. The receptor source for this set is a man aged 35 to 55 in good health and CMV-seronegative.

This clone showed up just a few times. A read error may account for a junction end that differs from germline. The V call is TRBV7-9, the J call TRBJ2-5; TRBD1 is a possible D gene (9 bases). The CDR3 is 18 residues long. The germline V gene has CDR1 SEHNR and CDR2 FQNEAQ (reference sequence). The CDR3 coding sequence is TGTTCCAGCAGCCAACAGGGGGCGTCTAGCGGGCCGAGAGAGACCCAGTACTTC. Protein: CSSSQQGASSGPRETQYF.

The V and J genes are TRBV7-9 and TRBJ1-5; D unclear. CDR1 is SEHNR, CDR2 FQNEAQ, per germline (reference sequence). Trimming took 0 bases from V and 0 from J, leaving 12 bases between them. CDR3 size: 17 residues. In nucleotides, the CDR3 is TGTGCCAGCAGCTTAGCAGTAGACACTTATAGCAATCAGCCCCAGCATTTT. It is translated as CASSLAVDTYSNQPQHF.

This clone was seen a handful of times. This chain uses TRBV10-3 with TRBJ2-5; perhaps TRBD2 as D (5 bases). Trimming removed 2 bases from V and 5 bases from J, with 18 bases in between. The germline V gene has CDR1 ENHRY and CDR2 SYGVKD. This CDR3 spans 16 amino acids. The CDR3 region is CAISEPTMERAETQYF. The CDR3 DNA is TGTGCCATCAGTGAGCCTACTATGGAGAGGGCCGAGACCCAGTACTTC.

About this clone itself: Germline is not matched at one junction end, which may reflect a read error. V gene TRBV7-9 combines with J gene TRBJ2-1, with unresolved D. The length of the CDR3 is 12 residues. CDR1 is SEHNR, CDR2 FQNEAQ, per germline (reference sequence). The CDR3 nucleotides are TGTTCCAGCAGCCCCCCCAACAATGAGCAGTTCTTC. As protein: CSSSPPNNEQFF.

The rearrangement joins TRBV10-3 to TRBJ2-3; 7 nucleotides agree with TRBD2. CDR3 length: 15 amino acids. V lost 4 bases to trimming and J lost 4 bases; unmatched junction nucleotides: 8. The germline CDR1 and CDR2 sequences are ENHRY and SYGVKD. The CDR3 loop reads CAISVGSRGADTQYF. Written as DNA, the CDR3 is TGTGCCATCAGTGTAGGTTCTCGGGGGGCAGATACGCAGTATTTT.

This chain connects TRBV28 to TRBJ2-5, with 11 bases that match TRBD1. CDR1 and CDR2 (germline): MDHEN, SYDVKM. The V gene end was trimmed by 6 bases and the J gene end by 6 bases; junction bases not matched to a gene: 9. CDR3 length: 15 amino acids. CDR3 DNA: TGTGCCAGCAGACCCAGGACAGGGGGCGGGAAGACCCAGTACTTC. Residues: CASRPRTGGGKTQYF.

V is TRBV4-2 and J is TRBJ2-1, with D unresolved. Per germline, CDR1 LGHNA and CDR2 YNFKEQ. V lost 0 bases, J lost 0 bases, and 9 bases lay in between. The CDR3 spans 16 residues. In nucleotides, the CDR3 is TGTGCCAGCAGCCAAGAGTGGCTCAGCTCCTACAATGAGCAGTTCTTC. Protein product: CASSQEWLSSYNEQFF.

The CDR3, as DNA: TGCAGCTTCCAATCGGGACAGGGGGAGACTAACTATGGCTACACCTTC. This sequence encodes CSFQSGQGETNYGYTF. The chain uses TRBV29-1 and TRBJ1-2, with 11 bases lining up with TRBD1. Unmatched junction bases numbered 11, after V lost 8 bases and J lost 0 bases. The CDR3 has 16 residues. Germline CDR1 SQVTM, CDR2 ANQGSEA.

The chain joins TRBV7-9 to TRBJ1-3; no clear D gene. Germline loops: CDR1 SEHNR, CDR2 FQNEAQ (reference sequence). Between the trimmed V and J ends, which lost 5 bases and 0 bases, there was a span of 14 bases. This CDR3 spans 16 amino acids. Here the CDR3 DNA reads TGTGCCAGCAGCAATTCAGTGCGGAGCTCTGGAAACACCATATATTTT. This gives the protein CASSNSVRSSGNTIYF.

CDR3 region: CASTNEGTGAGYEQYF. Written as DNA, the CDR3 is TGCGCCAGCACCAATGAGGGGACAGGGGCGGGATACGAGCAGTACTTC. This chain joins TRBV5-1 and TRBJ2-7; 10 nucleotides line up with TRBD1. The CDR3 runs 16 residues. With 6 bases clipped from V and 4 bases from J, the junction kept 13 bases outside the gene matches. Germline loops: CDR1 SGHRS, CDR2 YFSETQ.

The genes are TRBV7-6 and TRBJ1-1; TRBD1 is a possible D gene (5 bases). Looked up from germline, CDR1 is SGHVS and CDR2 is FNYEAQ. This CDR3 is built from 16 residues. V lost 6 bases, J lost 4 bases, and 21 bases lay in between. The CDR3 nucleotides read TGTGCCAGCAGATACCCCGGGGGTTCCTCGAGCACTGAAGCTTTCTTT. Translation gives CASRYPGGSSSTEAFF.

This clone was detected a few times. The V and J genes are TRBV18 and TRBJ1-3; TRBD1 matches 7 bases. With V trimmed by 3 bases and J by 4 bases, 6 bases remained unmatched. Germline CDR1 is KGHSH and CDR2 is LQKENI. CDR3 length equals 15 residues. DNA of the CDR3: TGTGCCAGCTCACCGACAGGGCATGACGGAAACACCATATATTTT. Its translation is CASSPTGHDGNTIYF.

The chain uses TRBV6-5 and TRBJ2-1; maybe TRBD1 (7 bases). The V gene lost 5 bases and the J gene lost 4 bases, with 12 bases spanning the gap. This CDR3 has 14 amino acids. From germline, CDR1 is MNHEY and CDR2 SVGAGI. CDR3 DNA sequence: TGTGCCAGCAGTCAGGGGGGCAGATACAATGAGCAGTTCTTC. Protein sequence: CASSQGGRYNEQFF.

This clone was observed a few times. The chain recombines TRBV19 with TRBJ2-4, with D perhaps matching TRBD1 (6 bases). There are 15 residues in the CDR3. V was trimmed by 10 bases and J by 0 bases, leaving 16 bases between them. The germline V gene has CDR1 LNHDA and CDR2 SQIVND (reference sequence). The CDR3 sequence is CATGQTQIAKNIQYF. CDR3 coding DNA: TGTGCCACCGGACAGACCCAAATAGCCAAAAACATTCAGTACTTC.